Shown below are 29 T cell receptor beta chains from a single sample sequenced in a study of blood T cell repertoires in COVID-19. Only in-frame clones appear in the TCRdb table, and some are missing; sequencing was by immunoSEQ multiplex PCR. The sample consists of about 300,000 clones, around nine tenths of them appearing once. Sequences were obtained from PBMCs or T cells enriched from blood (not recorded which). All receptors come from a woman under 40 who had recovered from COVID-19.

The table lists this clone with many counts. The chain is built from TRBV27 and TRBJ2-7; TRBD2 agrees at 8 bases. The CDR3 is 17 amino acids. V lost 0 bases to trimming and J lost 2 bases; unmatched junction nucleotides: 9. Per germline, CDR1 MNHEY and CDR2 SMNVEV (reference sequence). DNA for the CDR3: TGTGCCAGCAGTTTATCTCGGGGGGGACTAACGCCCTACGAGCAGTACTTC. Its translation is CASSLSRGGLTPYEQYF.

The V and J genes are TRBV7-2 and TRBJ1-1; D not certain. The CDR3 totals 13 residues. In germline, CDR1 is SGHTA, CDR2 FQGNSA. V lost 4 bases and J 2 bases, leaving 8 bases between the germline ends. CDR3 DNA sequence: TGTGCCAGCAGCTGGGCCAGAAACACTGAAGCTTTCTTT. Residues: CASSWARNTEAFF.

This rearrangement joins TRBV5-6 to TRBJ2-7; 9 bases are shared with TRBD2. J gave up 6 bases and V 0 bases, and 16 bases lay outside the gene matches. CDR1 and CDR2 from the germline V gene are SGHDT and YYEEEE. CDR3 length: 18 residues. CDR3 bases: TGTGCCAGCAGCTTGGGGCGTTGGTTAGCGGGGGACCCGACCGAGCAGTACTTC. Translation: CASSLGRWLAGDPTEQYF.

The J gene is TRBJ1-4, the V gene TRBV7-9; D is perhaps TRBD1 (6 bases). Germline assignment: CDR1 SEHNR and CDR2 FQNEAQ (reference sequence). With 8 bases removed from V and 2 bases from J, the gap between germline ends came to 9 bases. The CDR3 covers 13 residues. The CDR3 sequence is CASLGGTNEKLFF. The CDR3 DNA sequence: TGTGCCAGCTTAGGGGGTACTAATGAAAAACTGTTTTTT.

The chain links TRBV13 to TRBJ1-2, with D perhaps TRBD1 (5 bases). The CDR3 contains 15 residues. V was shortened by 1 base and J by 3 bases, with 12 bases between the two germline ends. The germline gives CDR1 PRHDT, CDR2 FYEKMQ (reference sequence). The chain's CDR3 is CASSLVGLVDYGYTF. CDR3 DNA: TGTGCCAGCAGCTTAGTGGGACTGGTCGACTATGGCTACACCTTC.

This clone was counted a few times. The rearrangement links TRBV6-1 to TRBJ1-1, with D possibly matching TRBD1 (6 bases). The germline V gene encodes CDR1 MNHNS and CDR2 SASEGT. Trimming shortened V by 3 bases and J by 0 bases, and 11 bases separated the two germline ends. CDR3 length: 15 amino acids. CDR3 sequence: CASSDIPGVNTEAFF. Here the CDR3 DNA reads TGTGCCAGCAGTGACATACCAGGGGTGAACACTGAAGCTTTCTTT.

The J gene is TRBJ1-4, the V gene TRBV6-5; possibly TRBD1 for D (6 bases). Germline assignment: CDR1 MNHEY and CDR2 SVGAGI. The CDR3 runs to 15 residues. Trimming removed 2 bases at V and 7 bases at J, with 14 bases between. This chain's CDR3 is CASSYNAGGGEKLFF. CDR3 DNA sequence: TGTGCCAGCAGTTACAACGCTGGGGGCGGTGAAAAACTGTTTTTT.

The V and J genes are TRBV12-2 and TRBJ1-4; whether TRBD1, the table's D call, matches the DNA was not checked. TRBV12-2 is a recognized pseudogene. The CDR3 contains 12 residues. CDR3 region: CASRLAPRKLFF. The CDR3 DNA follows: TGTGCAAGTCGCTTAGCACCCAGGAAACTGTTTTTT.

The J gene is TRBJ1-1, the V gene TRBV18, with D possibly matching TRBD1 (6 bases). Trimming left V 5 bases short and J 2 bases short, with 18 bases between. Germline V gene lookup returns CDR1 KGHSH and CDR2 LQKENI. The CDR3 totals 16 residues. CDR3 in amino acids: CASSGQQGQVNTEAFF. CDR3 nucleotide sequence: TGTGCCAGCTCAGGTCAGCAGGGGCAGGTTAACACTGAAGCTTTCTTT.

This chain uses TRBV2 with TRBJ1-5; 9 bases align to TRBD1. The CDR3 has 15 amino acids. With V trimmed by 6 bases and J by 6 bases, 9 bases remained unmatched. CDR1 is SNHLY, CDR2 FYNNEI, per germline. CDR3 coding DNA: TGTGCCAGCAGAGGTACAGGGGGCTCGGGTCAGCCCCAGCATTTT. Residues: CASRGTGGSGQPQHF.

V usage is TRBV6-1 and J usage is TRBJ1-5; D remains ambiguous. The CDR3 sequence is 13 residues long. CDR1 is MNHNS and CDR2 is SASEGT in the germline V gene. V was shortened by 1 base and J by 4 bases, with 5 bases between the two germline ends. CDR3 DNA: TGTGCCAGCAGTGAAGGGCGGAATCAGCCCCAGCATTTT. Translated, it gives CASSEGRNQPQHF.

The chain recombines TRBV5-4 with TRBJ2-1; 8 bases are shared with TRBD2. After removal of 4 bases from V and 3 bases from J, the junction contained 9 bases not matched to a gene. This CDR3 comprises 16 residues. CDR1 and CDR2 from the germline V gene are SGHNT and YYREEE (reference sequence). DNA for the CDR3: TGTGCCAGCAGCGAACCCTGGGCGGGGGGCTACAATGAGCAGTTCTTC. This codes for CASSEPWAGGYNEQFF.

The chain carries TRBV10-1 and TRBJ2-3; TRBD1 aligns across 10 bases. The CDR3 covers 14 residues. Germline V gives CDR1 WNHNN, CDR2 SYGVQD (reference sequence). V lost 7 bases and J lost 5; bases outside the gene matches: 6. The CDR3 DNA sequence: TGCGCCAGCAATGACAGGGGGCTGGAAGATACGCAGTATTTT. It codes for CASNDRGLEDTQYF.

This chain uses TRBV19 with TRBJ1-2, with 8 bases matching TRBD1. V lost 3 bases to trimming and J lost 7 bases; unmatched junction nucleotides: 7. CDR3 size: 14 residues. Germline CDR1 is LNHDA and CDR2 is SQIVND (reference sequence). The CDR3 coding sequence is TGTGCCAGTAGTATGTGGCAGGGGGCGGGTGGCTACACCTTC. Amino acids: CASSMWQGAGGYTF.

J is TRBJ2-3 and V is TRBV30; a weak D match, TRBD2 (6 bases). The V gene's germline CDR1 is GTSNPN and CDR2 SVGIG (reference sequence). The germline V and J ends were trimmed by 3 bases and 8 bases, with 15 bases remaining between them. The CDR3 runs to 13 residues. The CDR3 region has the DNA TGTGCCTGGAGGCCGTGGGGGGAAGGTACGCAGTATTTT. It translates to CAWRPWGEGTQYF.

The chain carries TRBV14 and TRBJ1-1; 7 bases map to TRBD1. This CDR3 has 14 residues. Per the germline V gene, CDR1 is SGHDN and CDR2 is FVKESK. The trim removed 5 bases at V and 4 bases at J, leaving 7 bases unmatched. The CDR3 is CASSYYRGITEAFF. The CDR3, as DNA: TGTGCCAGCAGCTACTACAGGGGTATCACTGAAGCTTTCTTT.

The V call is TRBV2, the J call TRBJ1-2; D is unclear. Germline values: CDR1 SNHLY, CDR2 FYNNEI. The CDR3 is 12 amino acids. Trimming cost V 8 bases and J 6 bases, with 13 bases left between them. The CDR3 coding sequence is TGTGCCAGCGGAGTATCCTCTAATGGCTACACCTTC. Translated, it gives CASGVSSNGYTF. Together with reference TRBV2 and TRBJ1-2, the CDR3 gives the full variable domain: EPEVTQTPSHQVTQMGQEVILRCVPISNHLYFYWYRQILGQKVEFLVSFYNNEISEKSEIFDDQFSVERPDGSNFTLKIRSTKLEDSAMYFCASGVSSNGYTFGSGTRLTVV.

The chain employs TRBV19 and TRBJ2-2, with TRBD2 matching over 12 bases. Losses at the gene ends were 2 bases for V and 0 bases for J; bases not matched to a gene: 4. Germline values: CDR1 LNHDA, CDR2 SQIVND (reference sequence). The CDR3 runs 18 residues. In DNA form, the CDR3 reads TGTGCCAGTAGTATATGGACTAGCGGGGCTGCGAACACCGGGGAGCTGTTTTTT. The encoded protein is CASSIWTSGAANTGELFF.

The V call is TRBV27, the J call TRBJ1-5; 8 bases line up with TRBD1. The CDR3 has 15 residues. Germline V gives CDR1 MNHEY, CDR2 SMNVEV (reference sequence). The V segment lost 4 bases and the J segment 4 bases; nucleotides outside the gene matches: 6. CDR3 in amino acids: CASSSSGTGNQPQHF. DNA of the CDR3: TGTGCCAGCAGTTCCTCCGGGACAGGTAATCAGCCCCAGCATTTT.

This clone was observed a single time. The CDR3: CASSDHGGAGYTF. In nucleotides, the CDR3 is TGTGCCAGCAGTGACCACGGGGGGGCTGGCTACACCTTC. This chain links TRBV6-1 with TRBJ1-2; D is possibly TRBD1 (6 bases). V was shortened by 3 bases and J by 7 bases, with 12 bases between the two germline ends. There are 13 residues in the CDR3. The germline gives CDR1 MNHNS, CDR2 SASEGT.

CDR3 sequence (DNA): TGCGCCAGCAGCCAACAGGGGTTAGAGGAAAAACTGTTTTTT. It specifies CASSQQGLEEKLFF. The rearrangement uses TRBV5-1 and TRBJ1-4; TRBD1 matches at 7 bases. V dropped 4 bases and J dropped 8; count of bases not matched to a gene: 8. Germline V gene lookup returns CDR1 SGHRS and CDR2 YFSETQ. The CDR3 covers 14 residues. The entire variable domain, with the rest obtained from reference TRBV5-1 and TRBJ1-4, is as follows: KAGVTQTPRYLIKTRGQQVTLSCSPISGHRSVSWYQQTPGQGLQFLFEYFSETQRNKGNFPGRFSGRQFSNSRSEMNVSTLELGDSALYLCASSQQGLEEKLFFGSGTQLSVL.

In DNA, the CDR3 is TGTGCCAGCAGCCCATCCCTAACCTACGAGCAGTACTTC. Translating gives CASSPSLTYEQYF. V is TRBV6-2 or TRBV6-3 and J is TRBJ2-7; D remains ambiguous. Per germline, CDR1 MNHEY and CDR2 SVGEGT. V gave up 6 bases and J gave up 2 bases, with 11 bases separating them. The CDR3 contains 13 residues.

This chain uses TRBV27 with TRBJ1-2, with 8 bases lining up with TRBD1. Looked up from germline, CDR1 is MNHEY and CDR2 is SMNVEV (reference sequence). The CDR3 is made up of 15 amino acids. The junction had 4 bases not matched to a gene; V was cut back by 3 bases and J by 1 base. CDR3 nucleotide sequence: TGTGCCAGCAGTTTCGGGACAGGCCTTAACTATGGCTACACCTTC. This sequence encodes CASSFGTGLNYGYTF.

The chain employs TRBV30 and TRBJ1-5; D call uncertain. V was trimmed by 1 base and J by 3 bases, leaving 7 bases between them. This CDR3 contains 13 residues. The germline CDR1 and CDR2 sequences are GTSNPN and SVGIG (reference sequence). For the CDR3, the DNA is TGTGCCTGGAGTGAGGGAGCCAATCAGCCCCAGCATTTT. This encodes CAWSEGANQPQHF.

Note on this clone: This CDR3 is also generated by other DNA sequences in the sample. The chain employs TRBV18 and TRBJ1-4; a weak D match, TRBD1 (5 bases). Germline CDR1 reads KGHSH; CDR2 reads LQKENI. Trimming shortened V by 2 bases and J by 3 bases, and 7 bases separated the two germline ends. This CDR3 is 14 amino acids long. The CDR3 loop reads CASSPGTANEKLFF. The CDR3 region has the DNA TGTGCCAGCTCACCAGGGACTGCTAATGAAAAACTGTTTTTT. Variable domain in full (rest from reference TRBV18 and TRBJ1-4): NAGVMQNPRHLVRRRGQEARLRCSPMKGHSHVYWYRQLPEEGLKFMVYLQKENIIDESGMPKERFSAEFPKEGPSILRIQQVVRGDSAAYFCASSPGTANEKLFFGSGTQLSVL.

The chain employs TRBV4-1 and TRBJ1-2; tentatively, D is TRBD1 (6 bases). With 0 bases removed from V and 7 bases from J, the gap between germline ends came to 15 bases. From germline, CDR1 is MGHRA and CDR2 YSYEKL. The CDR3 covers 15 residues. The chain's CDR3 is CASSQDSSGVSGYTF. The DNA for the CDR3 is TGCGCCAGCAGCCAAGATAGTTCAGGGGTCAGTGGCTACACCTTC.

The V call is TRBV20-1, the J call TRBJ2-7, with D possibly matching TRBD2 (5 bases). This CDR3 region has 11 residues. CDR1 is DFQATT and CDR2 is SNEGSKA in the germline V gene (reference sequence). The V gene lost 1 base and the J gene lost 6 bases, with 7 bases spanning the gap. CDR3 coding DNA: TGCAGTGCTAGAGTCAGCGGCGAGCAGTACTTC. Encoded protein: CSARVSGEQYF.

This sequence joins TRBV2 and TRBJ1-6; D may be TRBD1 (6 bases). This CDR3 is built from 14 residues. Germline values: CDR1 SNHLY, CDR2 FYNNEI. V shed 5 bases and J shed 4 bases, with 9 bases lying between them. This CDR3 is CASSSDRYNSPLHF. CDR3 coding DNA: TGTGCCAGCAGTTCCGACAGGTATAATTCACCCCTCCACTTT.

The chain combines TRBV13 with TRBJ2-2; D is perhaps TRBD2 (5 bases). CDR1 PRHDT and CDR2 FYEKMQ come from the germline V gene (reference sequence). Trimming removed 6 bases from V and 7 bases from J, with 15 bases in between. CDR3 size: 14 residues. The CDR3 DNA reads TGTGCCAGCAGTATATCCGCCGGGGTCGGGGAGCTGTTTTTT. This codes for CASSISAGVGELFF. The variable domain in full, completed from reference TRBV13 and TRBJ2-2, reads AAGVIQSPRHLIKEKRETATLKCYPIPRHDTVYWYQQGPGQDPQFLISFYEKMQSDKGSIPDRFSAQQFSDYHSELNMSSLELGDSALYFCASSISAGVGELFFGEGSRLTVL.